The 19 T cell receptor beta chains presented below share a single source sample, sequenced in a study of T-cell reconstitution after alpha-beta-depleted transplantation in children. Study outcomes and limitations: Newly made T cells mostly supplied T-cell counts and diversity one year after transplant.

Their recognized antigens are unknown. Unique molecular identifiers were built into the TCRbeta library. TCRdb itself ran the PCR reads through MiXCR, one entry per CDR3 protein. Of about 300,000 distinct CDR3 sequences in the sample, 7.5% to 9% were seen once. The sample in question was peripheral blood, obtained 360 days after TCRalphabeta/CD19-depleted stem cell transplant. The source is a female patient between 2 and 10 years old who had a stem cell transplant for Fanconi anemia, so the T cells may come from the graft donor.

This clonotype was counted between two and nine times. The rearrangement joins TRBV10-2 to TRBJ1-4, with D tentatively TRBD1 (5 bases). Per the germline V gene, CDR1 is WSHSY and CDR2 is SAAADI. This CDR3 is 13 amino acids long. Deletions cut 3 bases from V and 11 bases from J, with 13 bases between. DNA of the CDR3: TGCGCCAGCAGTGACTGGGGCCTAGAGAAACTGTTTTTT. Translated, it gives CASSDWGLEKLFF.

This clonotype was seen repeatedly, ten times or more. The chain couples TRBV6-1 to TRBJ1-1, with a tentative D call TRBD1 (6 bases). CDR3 length equals 13 residues. Germline CDR1 MNHNS, CDR2 SASEGT. The V and J ends lost 6 bases and 4 bases respectively, with 12 bases between them. The CDR3 protein is CASRTGYGTEAFF. DNA of the CDR3: TGTGCCAGCAGAACAGGGTATGGCACTGAAGCTTTCTTT.

This clonotype came up many times. V gene TRBV6-6 combines with J gene TRBJ1-1; D may be TRBD1 (5 bases). The germline V gene has CDR1 MNHNY and CDR2 SVGAGI (reference sequence). The CDR3 loop spans 13 amino acids. Trimming pared 3 bases from V and 3 bases from J, leaving 8 bases between. The CDR3 DNA is TGTGCCAGCAGTTATTTGGGGGACACTGAAGCTTTCTTT. Translating it yields CASSYLGDTEAFF.

This clonotype was seen many times. The J gene is TRBJ2-1, the V gene TRBV28, with 8 bases fitting TRBD1. V shed 2 bases, J shed 4 bases, and the junction held 4 bases outside the gene matches. Germline values: CDR1 MDHEN, CDR2 SYDVKM. The CDR3 spans 15 residues. CDR3 region: CASSLGDRTYNEQFF. The CDR3 bases are TGTGCCAGCAGTTTAGGGGACAGGACATACAATGAGCAGTTCTTC. The full variable domain, with the rest looked up from reference TRBV28 and TRBJ2-1, is DVKVTQSSRYLVKRTGEKVFLECVQDMDHENMFWYRQDPGLGLRLIYFSYDVKMKEKGDIPEGYSVSREKKERFSLILESASTNQTSMYLCASSLGDRTYNEQFFGPGTRLTVL.

This chain uses TRBV18 with TRBJ2-6; tentatively, D is TRBD1 or TRBD2 (5 bases each). This CDR3 spans 17 amino acids. The germline gives CDR1 KGHSH, CDR2 LQKENI. V was cut by 1 base and J by 1 base, with 11 bases left in between. The CDR3 DNA is TGTGCCAGCTCACCACAGGGGAGTGGATCTGGGGCCAACGTCCTGACTTTC. This gives the protein CASSPQGSGSGANVLTF.

This clonotype came up many times. This chain uses TRBV5-5 with TRBJ2-1; 8 bases are a match to TRBD1. Germline CDR1 and CDR2: SGHKS and YYEKEE (reference sequence). The ends lost 2 bases at V and 8 bases at J; junction bases unmatched: 12. CDR3 size: 16 residues. CDR3 region: CASSLVVQGALYEQFF. CDR3 coding DNA: TGTGCCAGCAGCTTAGTCGTGCAGGGGGCATTATATGAGCAGTTCTTC.

This clonotype was observed a few times. Written as DNA, the CDR3 is TGCGCCAGCAGCCCCAACGCTGGGGCAGCAGATAACTATGGCTACACCTTC. This codes for CASSPNAGAADNYGYTF. The rearrangement joins TRBV5-1 to TRBJ1-2; a weak D match, TRBD1 (5 bases). Trimming stripped 4 bases from V and 1 base from J, with 20 bases between. Germline CDR1 SGHRS, CDR2 YFSETQ. The CDR3 sequence is 17 residues long.

In its sample, this clonotype was seen many times. V is TRBV12-3 or TRBV12-4 and J is TRBJ2-5, with TRBD2 matching over 10 bases. The CDR3 extends over 17 amino acids. Unmatched junction bases numbered 12, after V lost 5 bases and J lost 3 bases. CDR3 region: CASSKLEGLAAEETQYF. The CDR3 DNA reads TGTGCCAGCAGTAAATTAGAAGGACTAGCGGCTGAAGAGACCCAGTACTTC.

There are a few counts of this clonotype. The V gene is TRBV3-1, the J gene TRBJ2-3; D remains unclear. V lost 3 bases to trimming and J lost 6 bases, with 7 bases between them. CDR1 and CDR2 from the germline V gene are LGHDT and YNNKEL (reference sequence). The CDR3 totals 12 residues. The CDR3 protein is CASSHLMDTQYF. CDR3 in DNA: TGTGCCAGCAGCCACCTTATGGATACGCAGTATTTT.

This clonotype was counted at least ten times. The gene calls are TRBV29-1 and TRBJ2-7; D ambiguous. This CDR3 contains 12 residues. Germline CDR1 reads SQVTM; CDR2 reads ANQGSEA. Trimming stripped 1 base from V and 3 bases from J, with 7 bases between. The DNA of the CDR3 is TGCAGCGTTGAAGTCCGAGGCTACGAGCAGTACTTC. Protein product: CSVEVRGYEQYF.

Ten or more counts support this clonotype. This chain uses TRBV5-4 with TRBJ2-7; TRBD1 might be the D (5 bases). Germline V gene sequence: CDR1 SGHNT, CDR2 YYREEE (reference sequence). V gave up 5 bases and J gave up 6 bases, with 18 bases separating them. The CDR3 is made up of 14 amino acids. The chain's CDR3 is CASSSEYRSGEQYV. The CDR3 DNA follows: TGTGCCAGCAGTTCGGAATACAGGTCAGGCGAGCAGTACGTC.

V is TRBV6-2 or TRBV6-3 and J is TRBJ2-6; 9 bases agree with TRBD1. Trimming at V came to 7 bases and at J to 2 bases, leaving 21 bases not matched to a gene. The CDR3 runs 21 residues. The germline CDR1 and CDR2 sequences are MNHEY and SVGEGT. This chain's CDR3 is CASTPTVLPGQGTAGANVLTF. DNA for the CDR3: TGTGCCAGCACCCCTACCGTACTACCGGGACAGGGAACTGCTGGGGCCAACGTCCTGACTTTC.

This clonotype was seen repeatedly, ten times or more. The chain is built from TRBV20-1 and TRBJ2-1, with a weak D call TRBD2 (6 bases). The CDR3 extends over 14 amino acids. CDR1 DFQATT and CDR2 SNEGSKA come from the germline V gene (reference sequence). Trimming stripped 5 bases from V and 0 bases from J, with 11 bases between. CDR3 nucleotide sequence: TGCAGTGCTCCTCGGGAGTACTCCTACAATGAGCAGTTCTTC. Protein sequence: CSAPREYSYNEQFF.

This clonotype appeared a few times. The gene calls are TRBV12-3 or TRBV12-4 and TRBJ1-2; D remains ambiguous. The CDR3 extends over 12 amino acids. Trimming pared 3 bases from V and 4 bases from J, leaving 6 bases between. The CDR3 DNA sequence: TGTGCCAGCAGTTTCGTAGGCTATGGCTACACCTTC. It yields the protein CASSFVGYGYTF.

The CDR3 nucleotides are TGCGCCAGCAGCCAAGATCCCCACACTGAAGCTTTCTTT. Its protein product is CASSQDPHTEAFF. The chain joins TRBV4-1 to TRBJ1-1; unclear D gene. Germline values: CDR1 MGHRA, CDR2 YSYEKL. This CDR3 spans 13 amino acids. Trimming removed 0 bases from V and 3 bases from J, with 5 bases in between.

This clonotype was detected many times. The chain links TRBV7-9 to TRBJ1-2; no definite D call. V was cut by 1 base and J by 6 bases, with 3 bases left in between. The CDR3 is 11 amino acids. Germline V CDR1 and CDR2: SEHNR, FQNEAQ (reference sequence). CDR3 region: CASSLVDGYTF. The CDR3 coding sequence is TGTGCCAGCAGCTTAGTTGATGGCTACACCTTC.

This clonotype was observed at least ten times. The CDR3 protein is CASRLRLAGGTDTQYF. In DNA form, the CDR3 reads TGCGCCAGCAGACTGAGACTAGCGGGAGGGACAGATACGCAGTATTTT. This chain connects TRBV5-1 to TRBJ2-3, with 14 bases lining up with TRBD2. V was pared by 5 bases and J by 3 bases, with 5 bases of the junction left unmatched. Germline V gene data show CDR1 as SGHRS and CDR2 as YFSETQ. The CDR3 runs 16 residues.

The chain links TRBV6-1 to TRBJ1-1; 9 bases align to TRBD1. Germline V gene sequence: CDR1 MNHNS, CDR2 SASEGT. Germline trimming cut 4 bases from V and 8 bases from J; bases unmatched to any gene: 2. The CDR3 is made up of 12 amino acids. This chain's CDR3 is CASSGTGEEAFF. For the CDR3, the DNA is TGTGCCAGCAGTGGGACAGGGGAAGAAGCTTTCTTT.

In this sample, this clonotype turned up many times. The rearrangement uses TRBV7-2 and TRBJ2-1, with D uncertain. V lost 3 bases, J lost 8 bases, and 14 bases lay in between. The CDR3 is made up of 14 amino acids. Germline CDR1 is SGHTA and CDR2 is FQGNSA. DNA of the CDR3: TGTGCCAGCAGCTTGCAGGTCCATGGGGATGAGCAGTTCTTC. Translating gives CASSLQVHGDEQFF.